This entry features one T cell receptor beta chain sequence. The antigen is undetermined. The sample is drawn from a study of CD8 T cells in ankylosing spondylitis. This CDR3 has 15 amino acids. The V gene's germline CDR1 is DFQATT and CDR2 SNEGSKA (reference sequence). Between the trimmed V and J ends, which lost 3 bases and 4 bases, there was a span of 18 bases. Study-wide results and limits: The clones that were linked to disease were reported to be significantly enriched in matched synovial fluid samples from ankylosing spondylitis patients. Within ankylosing spondylitis blood, a TCR beta motif made up of eight highly homologous variants appeared to be characteristic. In synovial fluid and blood from reactive arthritis, some motif variants were previously reported. With a CD8+ phenotype, disease-linked clones were relatively rare in peripheral blood.

TCR beta libraries were made by quantitative 5'-RACE with molecular barcodes. From the 5' RACE reads, TCRdb called clonotypes with MiXCR, one entry per CDR3 protein. Of about 800,000 distinct CDR3 sequences in the sample, roughly 12% were seen once. Sequencing used blood, either unsorted or a sorted T cell fraction (not recorded which). The chain is built from TRBV20-1 and TRBJ2-5; the D is unclear. The sequence was collected from a male donor with ankylosing spondylitis. CDR3 sequence (DNA): TGCAGTGCTAGCCACGACTTCTGGCTTGGAGAGACCCAGTACTTC. This encodes CSASHDFWLGETQYF.